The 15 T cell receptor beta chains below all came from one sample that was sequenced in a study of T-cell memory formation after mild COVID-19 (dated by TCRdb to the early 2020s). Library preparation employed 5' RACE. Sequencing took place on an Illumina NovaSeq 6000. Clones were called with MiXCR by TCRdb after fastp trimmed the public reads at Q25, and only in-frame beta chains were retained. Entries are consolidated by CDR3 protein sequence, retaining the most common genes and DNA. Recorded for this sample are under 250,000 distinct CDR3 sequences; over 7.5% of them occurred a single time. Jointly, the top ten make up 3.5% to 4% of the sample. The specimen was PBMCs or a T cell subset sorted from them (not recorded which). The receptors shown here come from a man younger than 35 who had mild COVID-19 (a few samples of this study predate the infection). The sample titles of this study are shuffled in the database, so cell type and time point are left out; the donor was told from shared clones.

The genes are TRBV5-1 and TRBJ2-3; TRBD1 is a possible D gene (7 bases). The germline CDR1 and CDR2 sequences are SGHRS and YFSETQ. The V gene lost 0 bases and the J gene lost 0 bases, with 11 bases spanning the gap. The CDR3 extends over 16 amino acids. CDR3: CASSLGAGGSTDTQYF. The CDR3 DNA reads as TGCGCCAGCAGCTTGGGGGCAGGGGGGAGCACAGATACGCAGTATTTT.

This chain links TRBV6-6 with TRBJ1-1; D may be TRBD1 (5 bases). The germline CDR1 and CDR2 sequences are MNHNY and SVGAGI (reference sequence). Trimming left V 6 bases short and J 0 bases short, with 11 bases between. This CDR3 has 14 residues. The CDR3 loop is CASRRQTMNTEAFF. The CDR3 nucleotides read TGTGCCAGCAGGCGACAGACCATGAACACTGAAGCTTTCTTT.

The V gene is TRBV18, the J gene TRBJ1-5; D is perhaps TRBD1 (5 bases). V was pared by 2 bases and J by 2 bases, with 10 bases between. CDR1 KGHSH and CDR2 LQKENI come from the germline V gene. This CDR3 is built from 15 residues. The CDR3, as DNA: TGTGCCAGCTCACCAGGGGCCGGGCGCAATCAGCCCCAGCATTTT. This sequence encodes CASSPGAGRNQPQHF.

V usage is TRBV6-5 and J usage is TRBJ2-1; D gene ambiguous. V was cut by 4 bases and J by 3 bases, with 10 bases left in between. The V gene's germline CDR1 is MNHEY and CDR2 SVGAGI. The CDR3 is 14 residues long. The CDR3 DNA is TGTGCCAGCAGTTTGCGCCCCCGCTACAATGAGCAGTTCTTC. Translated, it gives CASSLRPRYNEQFF.

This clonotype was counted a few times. The CDR3 nucleotides read TGTGCCAGCATAGGGGGGCTAGCCAAAAACATTCAGTACTTC. Translation: CASIGGLAKNIQYF. The V gene is TRBV28, the J gene TRBJ2-4, with D perhaps TRBD1 or TRBD2 (6 bases each). CDR3 length equals 14 residues. CDR1 MDHEN and CDR2 SYDVKM come from the germline V gene. V was trimmed by 7 bases and J by 0 bases, leaving 10 bases between them. The full variable domain, with the rest looked up from reference TRBV28 and TRBJ2-4, is DVKVTQSSRYLVKRTGEKVFLECVQDMDHENMFWYRQDPGLGLRLIYFSYDVKMKEKGDIPEGYSVSREKKERFSLILESASTNQTSMYLCASIGGLAKNIQYFGAGTRLSVL.

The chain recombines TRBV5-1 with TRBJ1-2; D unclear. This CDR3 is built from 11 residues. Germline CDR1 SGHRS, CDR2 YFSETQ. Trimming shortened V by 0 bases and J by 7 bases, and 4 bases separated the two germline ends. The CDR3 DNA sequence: TGCGCCAGCAGCTTGGATGGTGGCTACACCTTC. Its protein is CASSLDGGYTF.

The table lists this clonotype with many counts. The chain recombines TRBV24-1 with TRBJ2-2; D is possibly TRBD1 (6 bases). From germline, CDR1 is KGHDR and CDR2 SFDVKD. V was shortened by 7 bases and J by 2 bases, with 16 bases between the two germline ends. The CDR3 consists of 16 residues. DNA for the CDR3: TGTGCCACCAGCCGGGACATACCAATCAACACCGGGGAGCTGTTTTTT. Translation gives CATSRDIPINTGELFF.

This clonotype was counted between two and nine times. CDR3 in DNA: TGTGCCAGCAGTCCCCTCGGACCTCTAACCTACGAGCAGTACTTC. It encodes CASSPLGPLTYEQYF. The chain combines TRBV2 with TRBJ2-7; D gene uncertain. Trimming removed 5 bases at V and 2 bases at J, with 16 bases between. This CDR3 spans 15 amino acids. Germline CDR1 is SNHLY and CDR2 is FYNNEI.

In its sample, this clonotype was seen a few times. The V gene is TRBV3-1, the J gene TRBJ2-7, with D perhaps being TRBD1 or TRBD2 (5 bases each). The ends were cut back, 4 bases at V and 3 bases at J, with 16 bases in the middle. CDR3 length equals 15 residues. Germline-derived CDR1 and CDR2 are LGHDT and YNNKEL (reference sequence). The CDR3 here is CASSRRLGTGYEQYF. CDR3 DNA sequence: TGTGCCAGCAGCCGACGTTTGGGGACGGGCTACGAGCAGTACTTC.

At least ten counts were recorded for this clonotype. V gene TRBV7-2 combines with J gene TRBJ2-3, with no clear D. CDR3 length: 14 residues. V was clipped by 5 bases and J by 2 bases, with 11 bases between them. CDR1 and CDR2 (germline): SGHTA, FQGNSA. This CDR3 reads CASSGRTVTDTQYF. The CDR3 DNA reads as TGTGCCAGCAGCGGCCGGACGGTCACAGATACGCAGTATTTT.

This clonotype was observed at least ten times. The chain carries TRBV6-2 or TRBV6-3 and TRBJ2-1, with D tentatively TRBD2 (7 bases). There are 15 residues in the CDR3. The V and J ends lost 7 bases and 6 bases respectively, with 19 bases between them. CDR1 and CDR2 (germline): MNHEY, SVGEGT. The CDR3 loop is CASTKGGAPVNEQFF. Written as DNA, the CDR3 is TGTGCCAGCACCAAAGGGGGGGCGCCGGTCAATGAGCAGTTCTTC.

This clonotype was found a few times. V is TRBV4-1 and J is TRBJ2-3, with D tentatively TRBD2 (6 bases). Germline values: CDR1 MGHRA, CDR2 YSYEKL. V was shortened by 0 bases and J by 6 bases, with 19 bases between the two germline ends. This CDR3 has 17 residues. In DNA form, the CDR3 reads TGCGCCAGCAGCCAAGACCCCCCGGGGGACGCCTCCGATACGCAGTATTTT. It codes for CASSQDPPGDASDTQYF.

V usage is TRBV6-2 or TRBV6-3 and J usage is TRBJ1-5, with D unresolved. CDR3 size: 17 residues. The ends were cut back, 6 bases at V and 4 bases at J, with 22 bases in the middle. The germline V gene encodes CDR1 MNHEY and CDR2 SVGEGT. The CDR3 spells CASSPVTSRVTNQPQHF. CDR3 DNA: TGTGCCAGCAGCCCAGTTACTTCTCGAGTGACTAATCAGCCCCAGCATTTT.

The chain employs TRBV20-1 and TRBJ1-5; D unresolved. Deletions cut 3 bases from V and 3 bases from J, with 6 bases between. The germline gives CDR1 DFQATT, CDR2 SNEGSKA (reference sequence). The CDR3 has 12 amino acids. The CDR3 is CSARTVNQPQHF. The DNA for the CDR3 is TGCAGTGCTAGGACCGTCAATCAGCCCCAGCATTTT.

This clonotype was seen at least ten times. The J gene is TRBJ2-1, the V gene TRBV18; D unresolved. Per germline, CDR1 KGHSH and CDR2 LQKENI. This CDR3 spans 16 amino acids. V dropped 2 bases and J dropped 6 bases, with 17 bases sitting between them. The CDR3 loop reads CASSPAVGRAPNEQFF. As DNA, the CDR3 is TGTGCCAGCTCACCAGCGGTCGGCCGAGCCCCCAATGAGCAGTTCTTC. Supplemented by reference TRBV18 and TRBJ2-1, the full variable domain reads NAGVMQNPRHLVRRRGQEARLRCSPMKGHSHVYWYRQLPEEGLKFMVYLQKENIIDESGMPKERFSAEFPKEGPSILRIQQVVRGDSAAYFCASSPAVGRAPNEQFFGPGTRLTVL.